The 4 T cell receptor beta chains below all came from one sample that was sequenced in a study of radiotherapy plus CTLA-4 blockade in lung cancer. The table came from immunoSEQ multiplex PCR; TCRdb's copy has only in-frame clones and leaves some out. The data hold about 80,000 clones, with around 84% observed a single time. The sequenced sample was peripheral blood, obtained from a patient treated with radiotherapy plus ipilimumab. These receptors were taken from a human donor with non-small cell lung cancer who had stable disease on radiotherapy plus ipilimumab.

V usage is TRBV9 and J usage is TRBJ1-3; unclear D gene. This CDR3 spans 12 amino acids. The germline gives CDR1 SGDLS, CDR2 YYNGEE. V was clipped by 0 bases and J by 7 bases, with 5 bases between them. CDR3 region: CASSVGENTIYF. Written as DNA, the CDR3 is TGTGCCAGCAGCGTAGGGGAGAACACCATATATTTT.

The V call is TRBV14, the J call TRBJ2-7; no clear D gene. This CDR3 has 12 amino acids. CDR1 and CDR2 (germline): SGHDN, FVKESK. V was shortened by 3 bases and J by 2 bases, with 5 bases between the two germline ends. CDR3 region: CASSHVTYEQYF. The CDR3, as DNA: TGTGCCAGCAGCCATGTTACCTACGAGCAGTACTTC.

The sample holds a few counts of this clone. CDR3 loop: CAISQAGTAQDEQYF. For the CDR3, the DNA is TGTGCCATCAGCCAAGCCGGGACGGCTCAGGACGAGCAGTACTTC. The V call is TRBV10-3, the J call TRBJ2-7; either TRBD1 or TRBD2 may fit D (5 bases each). Germline CDR1 ENHRY, CDR2 SYGVKD. This CDR3 has 15 residues. V was pared by 6 bases and J by 5 bases, with 20 bases between.

The genes are TRBV25-1 and TRBJ1-2; 7 bases are shared with TRBD1. The CDR3 runs 14 residues. Germline loops: CDR1 MGHDK, CDR2 SYGVNS. With 4 bases clipped from V and 4 bases from J, the junction kept 6 bases outside the gene matches. The CDR3 loop is CASSATTGTYGYTF. The CDR3 DNA reads TGTGCCAGCAGTGCGACGACAGGGACCTATGGCTACACCTTC.